This is a list of T cell receptor beta chains from one sample in a study of neurological immune-mediated disorders. MiXCR, run by TCRdb on the 5' RACE reads, gives a single entry per CDR3 protein. The sample holds some 53,000 distinct CDR3 sequences, approximately 17% seen once. Sequencing was performed on PBMCs. Every receptor here comes from a man aged 60-69 years in good health. Both conserved end residues are part of each CDR3.

CDR3 | V | length
CASSQGRTSGSYEQYF | TRBV3-1 | 16
CASSLDFYEQYF | TRBV5-6 | 12
CASSWDTDTEGFF | TRBV5-5 | 13
CASSPGLVEGGEQFF | TRBV4-1 | 15
CSARAHPGAEAFF | TRBV20-1 | 13
CSASGTSGTYEQYF | TRBV20-1 | 14
CASSYGGGGETQYF | TRBV6-5 | 14
CASSLSVSGELFF | TRBV7-3 | 13
CSATGTSGRNEQFF | TRBV20-1 | 14
CASSSPGRRERSEQYF | TRBV7-2 | 16
CASSGLNSNTGELFF | TRBV12-3/TRBV12-4 | 15
CASSVSRTANEQFF | TRBV25-1 | 14
CSGARPSGRAWEQFF | TRBV29-1 | 15
CASSFFRDSNQPQHF | TRBV7-2 | 15
CASGSSTSGRSTYNEQFF | TRBV6-5 | 18